These T cell receptor beta chains were read from a single sample in a study of shared T cell receptors in the human thymus. Sequencing used immunoSEQ multiplex PCR; TCRdb keeps in-frame clones, though not all of them. The sample holds 700,000 or so clones, 70% to 90% seen once. These data were also reused for a study on human thymus T cells.

Sample: thymocytes. The source is a girl younger than two with a congenital heart defect. Each CDR3 is given with its conserved first and last residue. A D gene is named only where the DNA matches it firmly. The size of a clone is reported for some rows only, either as once, few or many, or as a class for expanded clones.

clone_size: NA
d_call: NA
j_call: TRBJ1-1
v_call: TRBV29-1
cdr3_aa: CSVVVANTEAFF
cdr3_nt: TGCAGCGTTGTGGTAGCGAACACTGAAGCTTTCTTT

clone_size: NA
d_call: TRBD1
j_call: TRBJ1-2
v_call: TRBV7-2
cdr3_aa: CASSARDRDYGYTF
cdr3_nt: TGTGCCAGCAGCGCCCGGGACAGGGACTATGGCTACACCTTC

clone_size: NA
d_call: NA
j_call: TRBJ1-1
v_call: TRBV5-1
cdr3_aa: CASSLYGVGGTEAFF
cdr3_nt: TGCGCCAGCAGCTTGTATGGGGTCGGGGGCACTGAAGCTTTCTTT

clone_size: NA
d_call: TRBD1
j_call: TRBJ2-7
v_call: TRBV19
cdr3_aa: CASSETGFYEQYF
cdr3_nt: TGTGCCAGTAGTGAGACAGGGTTCTACGAGCAGTACTTC

clone_size: NA
d_call: TRBD1
j_call: TRBJ1-2
v_call: TRBV6-1
cdr3_aa: CASSSGTGIDGYTF
cdr3_nt: TGTGCCAGCAGTTCCGGGACAGGGATCGATGGCTACACCTTC

clone_size: NA
d_call: NA
j_call: TRBJ1-1
v_call: TRBV9
cdr3_aa: CASSVGRRNTEAFF
cdr3_nt: TGTGCCAGCAGCGTAGGACGGAGGAACACTGAAGCTTTCTTT

clone_size: NA
d_call: NA
j_call: TRBJ1-1
v_call: TRBV4-1
cdr3_aa: CASSQVGGRTEPGAFF
cdr3_nt: TGCGCCAGCAGCCAAGTAGGGGGACGGACTGAACCAGGAGCTTTCTTT

clone_size: once
d_call: NA
j_call: TRBJ1-2
v_call: TRBV19
cdr3_aa: CASSMQRGSRSYGYTF
cdr3_nt: TGTGCCAGTAGTATGCAAAGGGGGAGTAGGAGCTATGGCTACACCTTC

clone_size: NA
d_call: NA
j_call: TRBJ2-7
v_call: TRBV1
cdr3_aa: CTSSQDDRVLYEQYF
cdr3_nt: TGCACCAGCAGCCAAGATGACCGGGTGCTCTACGAGCAGTACTTC

clone_size: NA
d_call: NA
j_call: TRBJ1-6
v_call: TRBV27
cdr3_aa: CASSPSPGGAFYYNSPPHF
cdr3_nt: TGTGCCAGCAGTCCGTCACCGGGGGGCGCCTTCTATTATAATTCACCCCCCCACTTT

clone_size: NA
d_call: NA
j_call: TRBJ2-3
v_call: TRBV30
cdr3_aa: CAGGRTDTQYF
cdr3_nt: TGTGCTGGAGGCCGCACAGATACGCAGTATTTT

clone_size: few
d_call: TRBD1
j_call: TRBJ1-6
v_call: TRBV4-1
cdr3_aa: CASSQYRGRCNSPLHF
cdr3_nt: TGCGCCAGCAGCCAGTACAGGGGGCGATGTAATTCACCCCTCCACTTT

clone_size: few
d_call: NA
j_call: TRBJ1-1
v_call: TRBV6-5
cdr3_aa: CAIGGGEMNTEAFF
cdr3_nt: TGTGCCATCGGGGGAGGGGAAATGAACACTGAAGCTTTCTTT

clone_size: NA
d_call: NA
j_call: TRBJ2-3
v_call: TRBV28
cdr3_aa: CASSPPPGGANLASYFDTQYF
cdr3_nt: TGTGCCAGCAGCCCACCCCCTGGGGGGGCCAATCTTGCAAGTTATTTCGATACGCAGTATTTT

clone_size: NA
d_call: TRBD1
j_call: TRBJ1-2
v_call: TRBV7-2
cdr3_aa: CASSSQPGQGRSANYGYTF
cdr3_nt: TGTGCCAGCAGCTCTCAACCGGGACAGGGACGATCAGCTAACTATGGCTACACCTTC

clone_size: NA
d_call: NA
j_call: TRBJ2-7
v_call: TRBV27
cdr3_aa: CASSPTNVPRSSYEQYF
cdr3_nt: TGTGCCAGCAGTCCCACTAATGTCCCGAGGAGCTCCTACGAGCAGTACTTC

clone_size: NA
d_call: TRBD2
j_call: TRBJ2-1
v_call: TRBV7-8
cdr3_aa: CASSSAPGRGGVRNEQFF
cdr3_nt: TGTGCCAGCAGCTCCGCTCCGGGGCGGGGGGGGGTACGCAATGAGCAGTTCTTC

clone_size: NA
d_call: TRBD2
j_call: TRBJ2-7
v_call: TRBV9
cdr3_aa: CASSYGGDYEQYF
cdr3_nt: TGTGCCAGCAGCTATGGGGGGGACTACGAGCAGTACTTC

clone_size: NA
d_call: TRBD1
j_call: TRBJ1-2
v_call: TRBV5-1
cdr3_aa: CASSPTGGPANYGYTF
cdr3_nt: TGCGCCAGCAGCCCGACAGGGGGGCCCGCTAACTATGGCTACACCTTC

clone_size: once
d_call: TRBD1
j_call: TRBJ1-4
v_call: TRBV29-1
cdr3_aa: CSVEDGVGQGEKLFF
cdr3_nt: TGCAGCGTTGAAGATGGGGTGGGACAGGGAGAAAAACTGTTTTTT

clone_size: once
d_call: TRBD2
j_call: TRBJ2-7
v_call: TRBV5-4
cdr3_aa: CASSFSGGYEQYF
cdr3_nt: TGTGCCAGCAGCTTTTCGGGGGGGTACGAGCAGTACTTC

clone_size: NA
d_call: NA
j_call: TRBJ1-2
v_call: TRBV19
cdr3_aa: CASKGRGGYTF
cdr3_nt: TGTGCCAGTAAGGGCCGGGGGGGCTACACCTTC

clone_size: NA
d_call: NA
j_call: TRBJ1-2
v_call: TRBV30
cdr3_aa: CAWSVGGTSYGYTF
cdr3_nt: TGTGCCTGGAGTGTAGGCGGGACCAGCTATGGCTACACCTTC

clone_size: NA
d_call: TRBD1
j_call: TRBJ1-2
v_call: TRBV5-4
cdr3_aa: CASSPDRGRDGYTF
cdr3_nt: TGTGCCAGCAGCCCCGACAGGGGACGGGATGGCTACACCTTC

clone_size: NA
d_call: NA
j_call: TRBJ2-3
v_call: TRBV11-2
cdr3_aa: CASSLAGGPTNTQYF
cdr3_nt: TGTGCCAGCAGCTTAGCGGGGGGCCCCACAAATACGCAGTATTTT

clone_size: NA
d_call: NA
j_call: TRBJ2-1
v_call: TRBV7-2
cdr3_aa: CASSLLDSYNEQFF
cdr3_nt: TGTGCCAGCAGCTTATTGGACAGCTACAATGAGCAGTTCTTC

clone_size: NA
d_call: NA
j_call: TRBJ2-7
v_call: TRBV2
cdr3_aa: CARRGGQRPYEQYF
cdr3_nt: TGTGCCAGAAGGGGGGGGCAGCGCCCCTACGAGCAGTACTTC

clone_size: NA
d_call: NA
j_call: TRBJ1-3
v_call: TRBV6-6
cdr3_aa: CASSPRRVNGNTIYF
cdr3_nt: TGTGCCAGCAGTCCTCGGAGGGTTAATGGAAACACCATATATTTT

clone_size: NA
d_call: TRBD1
j_call: TRBJ2-5
v_call: TRBV7-2
cdr3_aa: CASSLGTGVQETQYF
cdr3_nt: TGTGCCAGCAGCTTGGGGACAGGGGTTCAAGAGACCCAGTACTTC

clone_size: few
d_call: NA
j_call: TRBJ2-7
v_call: TRBV4-3
cdr3_aa: CASSQVQIGHEQYF
cdr3_nt: TGCGCCAGCAGCCAAGTCCAGATTGGGCACGAGCAGTACTTC

clone_size: once
d_call: TRBD1
j_call: TRBJ2-7
v_call: TRBV2
cdr3_aa: CASSEVGTGAYEQYF
cdr3_nt: TGTGCCAGCAGTGAAGTCGGGACAGGGGCCTACGAGCAGTACTTC

clone_size: NA
d_call: TRBD2
j_call: TRBJ2-7
v_call: TRBV5-6
cdr3_aa: CASSLILGLAFSYEQYF
cdr3_nt: TGTGCCAGCAGCTTGATATTAGGACTAGCGTTCTCCTACGAGCAGTACTTC

clone_size: few
d_call: TRBD2
j_call: TRBJ2-7
v_call: TRBV10-3
cdr3_aa: CAISESISGGIYEQYF
cdr3_nt: TGTGCCATCAGTGAGTCGATTAGCGGGGGAATCTACGAGCAGTACTTC

clone_size: NA
d_call: NA
j_call: TRBJ2-3
v_call: TRBV7-2
cdr3_aa: CASSLAGGPRGTDTQYF
cdr3_nt: TGTGCCAGCAGCTTAGCGGGGGGGCCACGGGGGACAGATACGCAGTATTTT

clone_size: NA
d_call: TRBD1
j_call: TRBJ1-4
v_call: TRBV15
cdr3_aa: CATSRGQTGEEKLFF
cdr3_nt: TGTGCCACCAGCAGAGGCCAGACAGGGGAAGAAAAACTGTTTTTT

clone_size: NA
d_call: TRBD1
j_call: TRBJ1-1
v_call: TRBV6-5
cdr3_aa: CASSPSGQSNTEAFF
cdr3_nt: TGTGCCAGCAGTCCGTCGGGACAGTCGAACACTGAAGCTTTCTTT

clone_size: NA
d_call: NA
j_call: TRBJ2-6
v_call: TRBV5-6
cdr3_aa: CASSFKGLLSGANVLTF
cdr3_nt: TGTGCCAGCAGCTTCAAGGGACTTCTCTCTGGGGCCAACGTCCTGACTTTC

clone_size: NA
d_call: TRBD1
j_call: TRBJ1-1
v_call: TRBV28
cdr3_aa: CASRSLKGAGAFF
cdr3_nt: TGTGCCAGCAGATCACTTAAGGGGGCTGGGGCTTTCTTT

clone_size: NA
d_call: NA
j_call: TRBJ2-5
v_call: TRBV27
cdr3_aa: CASSIMYQETQYF
cdr3_nt: TGTGCCAGCAGTATCATGTACCAAGAGACCCAGTACTTC

clone_size: NA
d_call: TRBD1
j_call: TRBJ1-2
v_call: TRBV7-9
cdr3_aa: CASSQTGTGLRYGYTF
cdr3_nt: TGTGCCAGCAGCCAAACTGGGACAGGGCTTCGGTATGGCTACACCTTC

clone_size: NA
d_call: TRBD2
j_call: TRBJ2-7
v_call: TRBV7-7
cdr3_aa: CATLAGGFSEQYF
cdr3_nt: TGTGCTACCTTAGCGGGGGGGTTTTCGGAGCAGTACTTC

clone_size: few
d_call: NA
j_call: TRBJ2-1
v_call: TRBV5-4
cdr3_aa: CASSSILGSTFYNEQFF
cdr3_nt: TGTGCCAGCAGCTCAATCCTAGGATCAACCTTCTACAATGAGCAGTTCTTC

clone_size: once
d_call: NA
j_call: TRBJ1-5
v_call: TRBV27
cdr3_aa: CASSWSGGRKSQPQHF
cdr3_nt: TGTGCCAGCAGTTGGTCGGGGGGGCGGAAGTCTCAGCCCCAGCATTTT